This T cell receptor (beta chain) derives from a study of response to subunit inactivated influenza vaccine. In TCRdb, the RT-PCR reads were re-called with MiXCR into one record per CDR3 protein. The profile shows 430,000 or so distinct CDR3 sequences, 10% to 11% of them singletons. This CDR3 is 17 amino acids long. The trim removed 8 bases at V and 1 base at J, leaving 12 bases unmatched. The study's findings and limits: The study's authors posited that every seasonal influenza vaccination enlists few new T cells.

There are a few counts of this clonotype. Its antigen remains unknown. V gene TRBV12-3 or TRBV12-4 combines with J gene TRBJ2-2; 8 bases match TRBD2. The specimen comprised PBMCs from blood, sampled about 40 days after vaccination. This clonotype was sampled from a man aged 45-60 years who received an inactivated influenza vaccine. For the CDR3, the DNA is TGTGCCAGCGCCCCCAGAAGCGGGAGCTTGAACACCGGGGAGCTGTTTTTT. Translating it yields CASAPRSGSLNTGELFF.